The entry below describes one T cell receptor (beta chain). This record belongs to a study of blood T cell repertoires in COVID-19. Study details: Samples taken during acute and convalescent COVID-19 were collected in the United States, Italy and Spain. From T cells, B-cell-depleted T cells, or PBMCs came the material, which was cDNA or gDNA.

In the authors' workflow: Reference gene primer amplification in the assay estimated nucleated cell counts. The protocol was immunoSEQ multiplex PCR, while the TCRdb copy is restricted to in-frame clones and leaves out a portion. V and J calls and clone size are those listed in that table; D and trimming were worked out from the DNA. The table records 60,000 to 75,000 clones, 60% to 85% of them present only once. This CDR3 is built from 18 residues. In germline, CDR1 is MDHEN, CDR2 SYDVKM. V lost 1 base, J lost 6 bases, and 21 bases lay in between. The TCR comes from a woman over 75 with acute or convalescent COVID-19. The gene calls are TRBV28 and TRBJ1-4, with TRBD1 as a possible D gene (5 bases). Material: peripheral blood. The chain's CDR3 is CASSLFTPSGGSDEKLFF. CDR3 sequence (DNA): TGTGCCAGCAGTTTATTTACCCCGTCCGGGGGAAGTGATGAAAAACTGTTTTTT.